The 31 T cell receptor beta chains presented below share a single source sample, sequenced in a study of T cell repertoires in cytomegalovirus infection (dated 2019 in TCRdb). Data came from an Illumina HiSeq 1500. Using fastp trimming at Q25 and MiXCR clonotype assembly, TCRdb reanalyzed the public sequencing data and kept in-frame beta chains. Every distinct CDR3 protein forms one entry, paired with its most common genes and DNA. Within this sample are roughly 81,000 distinct CDR3 sequences, with 3.7% of them counted one time only. 4.6% of the sample lies in the top ten. Material: PBMCs. These receptors were collected from a human donor in good health (CMV status not recorded). Some clones in this sample may be carry-over from other donors' samples.

This clonotype occurred many times. This rearrangement joins TRBV4-3 to TRBJ2-3, with TRBD1 as a possible D gene (5 bases). Trimming pared 4 bases from V and 5 bases from J, leaving 16 bases between. CDR3 length: 15 amino acids. Germline lookup yields CDR1 LGHNA and CDR2 YSLEER. In nucleotides, the CDR3 is TGCGCCAGCAGCCGGAGTGGGGCAGAGCAAGATACGCAGTATTTT. Protein: CASSRSGAEQDTQYF.

This clonotype was found many times. The chain recombines TRBV6-1 with TRBJ1-1; no clear D. The V gene lost 6 bases and the J gene lost 5 bases, with 13 bases spanning the gap. This CDR3 region has 13 residues. CDR1 and CDR2 from the germline V gene are MNHNS and SASEGT. In DNA form, the CDR3 reads TGTGCCAGCAGCGTGATGCAGAAAACTGAAGCTTTCTTT. Protein sequence: CASSVMQKTEAFF.

This clonotype was detected ten times or more. This sequence joins TRBV6-5 and TRBJ1-1; no definite D call. The germline V and J ends were trimmed by 2 bases and 1 base, with 8 bases remaining between them. The germline V gene encodes CDR1 MNHEY and CDR2 SVGAGI. This CDR3 spans 14 amino acids. The CDR3 spells CASSYRTANTEAFF. For the CDR3, the DNA is TGTGCCAGCAGTTACCGGACGGCGAACACTGAAGCTTTCTTT.

This clonotype was recorded many times. The chain recombines TRBV28 with TRBJ2-5; a weak D match, TRBD1 (6 bases). The V and J ends lost 3 bases and 3 bases respectively, with 11 bases between them. CDR3 length equals 14 residues. Germline V gene data show CDR1 as MDHEN and CDR2 as SYDVKM. CDR3 protein: CASSFRQVEETQYF. DNA for the CDR3: TGTGCCAGCAGTTTTCGACAGGTTGAAGAGACCCAGTACTTC. Full variable domain (outside the CDR3, taken from reference TRBV28 and TRBJ2-5): DVKVTQSSRYLVKRTGEKVFLECVQDMDHENMFWYRQDPGLGLRLIYFSYDVKMKEKGDIPEGYSVSREKKERFSLILESASTNQTSMYLCASSFRQVEETQYFGPGTRLLVL.

This clonotype has a count of ten or more. The chain carries TRBV7-9 and TRBJ2-3, with TRBD1 matching over 9 bases. After removal of 3 bases from V and 5 bases from J, the junction contained 6 bases not matched to a gene. From germline, CDR1 is SEHNR and CDR2 FQNEAQ (reference sequence). CDR3 length: 15 amino acids. The CDR3 bases are TGTGCCAGCAGCTTCCGGGACAGGGATCAAGATACGCAGTATTTT. This translates into CASSFRDRDQDTQYF.

At least ten counts were recorded for this clonotype. The chain has TRBV7-9 and TRBJ2-1; no clear D. Deletions cut 2 bases from V and 5 bases from J, with 10 bases between. Germline V lookup: CDR1 SEHNR, CDR2 FQNEAQ (reference sequence). This CDR3 is 14 amino acids long. CDR3 nucleotide sequence: TGTGCCAGCAGCTTACGACGGATTAACAATGAGCAGTTCTTC. Its translation: CASSLRRINNEQFF.

This clonotype was seen ten or more times. The genes are TRBV7-8 and TRBJ1-1, with TRBD1 identical over 7 bases. The trim removed 5 bases at V and 5 bases at J, leaving 11 bases unmatched. The CDR3 extends over 15 amino acids. CDR1 is SGHVS and CDR2 is FQNEAQ in the germline V gene. In nucleotides, the CDR3 is TGTGCCAGCAGCAAATTGACAGGGATCTCGACTGAAGCTTTCTTT. Protein product: CASSKLTGISTEAFF. The whole variable domain, filled in from reference TRBV7-8 and TRBJ1-1, reads GAGVSQSPRYKVAKRGQDVALRCDPISGHVSLFWYQQALGQGPEFLTYFQNEAQLDKSGLPSDRFFAERPEGSVSTLKIQRTQQEDSAVYLCASSKLTGISTEAFFGQGTRLTVV.

This clonotype was recorded many times. The chain carries TRBV7-2 and TRBJ2-5; possible D gene TRBD2, 6 bases. Germline loops: CDR1 SGHTA, CDR2 FQGNSA. V was cut by 5 bases and J by 5 bases, with 12 bases left in between. The CDR3 covers 13 residues. CDR3 DNA: TGTGCCAGCAGCGGGGGGACCCGGGAGACCCAGTACTTC. Its translation: CASSGGTRETQYF.

This clonotype was counted ten times or more. CDR3 residues: CASSLVDREETQYF. CDR3 in DNA: TGTGCCAGCAGCTTAGTAGACAGGGAAGAGACCCAGTACTTC. This chain joins TRBV7-9 and TRBJ2-5, with TRBD1 identical over 7 bases. The V and J ends lost 1 base and 3 bases, in that order; junction bases with no gene match: 2. Germline V CDR1 and CDR2: SEHNR, FQNEAQ (reference sequence). This CDR3 is 14 amino acids long.

This clonotype was seen many times. The chain uses TRBV12-3 or TRBV12-4 and TRBJ2-7, with TRBD1 matching 10 bases. The CDR3 runs 16 residues. J was trimmed by 5 bases and V by 0 bases; bases with no gene match: 7. For the CDR3, the DNA is TGTGCCAGCAGTTTAGCGGGAGGGACAGGGGCCAACGAGCAGTACTTC. This gives the protein CASSLAGGTGANEQYF.

The sample holds many counts of this clonotype. The V gene is TRBV18, the J gene TRBJ2-1; 10 nucleotides match TRBD1. Germline CDR1 reads KGHSH; CDR2 reads LQKENI. There are 14 residues in the CDR3. V was pared by 1 base and J by 8 bases, with 2 bases of the junction left unmatched. As DNA, the CDR3 is TGTGCCAGCTCACCACTCGGGACAGGGGATGAGCAGTTCTTC. The encoded protein is CASSPLGTGDEQFF.

This clonotype was observed many times. The chain couples TRBV7-2 to TRBJ2-5; TRBD2 is a possible D gene (7 bases). Germline V CDR1 and CDR2: SGHTA, FQGNSA. V lost 2 bases and J lost 0, with 13 bases in between. This CDR3 is 16 amino acids long. CDR3 in DNA: TGTGCCAGCAGCTTAAGGGCGGGGGCGTACCAAGAGACCCAGTACTTC. Amino acids: CASSLRAGAYQETQYF.

The sample holds many counts of this clonotype. The J gene is TRBJ2-6, the V gene TRBV7-2; D gene ambiguous. Germline lookup yields CDR1 SGHTA and CDR2 FQGNSA. V was cut by 4 bases and J by 1 base, with 8 bases left in between. The CDR3 totals 15 residues. CDR3 bases: TGTGCCAGCAGCTCGCAGCGATCTGGGGCCAACGTCCTGACTTTC. Encoded protein: CASSSQRSGANVLTF.

At least ten counts were recorded for this clonotype. The chain combines TRBV24-1 with TRBJ2-7, with D tentatively TRBD1 (6 bases). The CDR3 totals 16 residues. Trimming shortened V by 0 bases and J by 6 bases, and 17 bases separated the two germline ends. Looked up from germline, CDR1 is KGHDR and CDR2 is SFDVKD. CDR3 nucleotides: TGTGCCACCAGTGATTTGAGGGCACACCTCAGGGGCGAGCAGTACTTC. Protein product: CATSDLRAHLRGEQYF.

This clonotype was seen ten or more times. The chain has TRBV7-2 and TRBJ1-5, with D perhaps TRBD1 (6 bases). V lost 6 bases to trimming and J lost 2 bases, with 17 bases between them. Looked up from germline, CDR1 is SGHTA and CDR2 is FQGNSA. The CDR3 spans 16 residues. Written as DNA, the CDR3 is TGTGCCAGCAGTCTCGGACAGAGGGAGGGCAATCAGCCCCAGCATTTT. This sequence encodes CASSLGQREGNQPQHF.

This clonotype has ten or more counts. V and J are TRBV29-1 and TRBJ2-3; 9 nucleotides line up with TRBD2. This CDR3 is 15 amino acids long. Per germline, CDR1 SQVTM and CDR2 ANQGSEA. Trimming took 2 bases from V and 6 from J; bases not matched to a gene: 9. The CDR3 DNA reads TGCAGCGTTGAATTTCGGGCGGGGGGGCCGGATACGCAGTATTTT. The encoded protein is CSVEFRAGGPDTQYF.

This clonotype appeared many times. The chain couples TRBV7-6 to TRBJ2-1; 15 positions match TRBD2. The V gene's germline CDR1 is SGHVS and CDR2 FNYEAQ. This CDR3 has 18 residues. With V trimmed by 3 bases and J by 5 bases, 8 bases remained unmatched. The CDR3 loop reads CASSFRTSGGAFHNEQFF. In nucleotides, the CDR3 is TGTGCCAGCAGCTTCAGGACTAGCGGGGGGGCCTTTCACAATGAGCAGTTCTTC.

This clonotype was seen only a few times. This chain links TRBV28 with TRBJ2-3, with 7 bases that match TRBD1. The CDR3 extends over 16 amino acids. J lost 2 bases, V lost 4 bases, and 9 bases had no gene match. Germline V gene data show CDR1 as MDHEN and CDR2 as SYDVKM. CDR3 DNA: TGTGCCAGCAGTTCGGATTCAGGGGGACACACAGATACGCAGTATTTT. Translation gives CASSSDSGGHTDTQYF.

This clonotype came up many times. The J gene is TRBJ2-1, the V gene TRBV7-2; D might be TRBD1 (5 bases). Germline lookup yields CDR1 SGHTA and CDR2 FQGNSA. V lost 5 bases to trimming and J lost 5 bases, with 13 bases between them. This CDR3 contains 14 residues. The CDR3, as DNA: TGTGCCAGCAGCGTGCGACAGTTACACAATGAGCAGTTCTTC. Its protein product is CASSVRQLHNEQFF.

This clonotype was observed many times. The chain uses TRBV30 and TRBJ1-1; tentative D call: TRBD1 (6 bases). CDR1 GTSNPN and CDR2 SVGIG come from the germline V gene (reference sequence). This CDR3 region has 13 residues. Trimming stripped 4 bases from V and 2 bases from J, with 11 bases between. The CDR3 sequence is CAWKGVLNTEAFF. The CDR3 DNA is TGTGCCTGGAAGGGGGTCTTAAACACTGAAGCTTTCTTT.

Many counts were recorded for this clonotype. CDR3 nucleotides: TGTGCCAGCAGTTACTCGTTCCTGAACACCGGGGAGCTGTTTTTT. The encoded protein is CASSYSFLNTGELFF. This chain uses TRBV6-5 with TRBJ2-2; D gene ambiguous. The germline V gene encodes CDR1 MNHEY and CDR2 SVGAGI. CDR3 size: 15 residues. V dropped 0 bases and J dropped 1 base, with 6 bases sitting between them.

This clonotype appeared many times. The rearrangement links TRBV20-1 to TRBJ1-5; possibly TRBD1 for D (5 bases). This CDR3 comprises 13 residues. CDR1 is DFQATT and CDR2 is SNEGSKA in the germline V gene (reference sequence). The DNA for the CDR3 is TGCAGCTCGGCTGGGGGTAGCAATCAGCCCCAGCATTTT. Its protein is CSSAGGSNQPQHF.

This clonotype appeared many times. The chain's CDR3 is CASILRGVYTEAFF. The CDR3 DNA sequence: TGTGCCAGCATTCTTAGAGGGGTGTACACTGAAGCTTTCTTT. V is TRBV12-3 or TRBV12-4 and J is TRBJ1-1; D is perhaps TRBD1 (5 bases). The CDR3 is 14 amino acids. V was pared by 7 bases and J by 3 bases, with 15 bases between.

This clonotype was observed many times. CDR3 in amino acids: CASSPSGGSSYNEQFF. CDR3 bases: TGCGCCAGCAGTCCCTCAGGGGGAAGCTCCTACAATGAGCAGTTCTTC. The chain recombines TRBV5-1 with TRBJ2-1; 7 bases are a match to TRBD1. This CDR3 is 16 amino acids long. Per germline, CDR1 SGHRS and CDR2 YFSETQ. After removal of 5 bases from V and 0 bases from J, the junction contained 8 bases not matched to a gene.

This clonotype was observed many times. This CDR3 is CASSTFRTAFATNEKLFF. The DNA of the CDR3 is TGTGCCAGTAGTACCTTTAGGACAGCCTTTGCAACTAATGAAAAACTGTTTTTT. This sequence joins TRBV19 and TRBJ1-4, with a possible D match to TRBD1 (6 bases). Trimming shortened V by 4 bases and J by 0 bases, and 18 bases separated the two germline ends. Germline lookup yields CDR1 LNHDA and CDR2 SQIVND (reference sequence). This CDR3 has 18 residues.

This clonotype has at least ten counts. V is TRBV6-2 or TRBV6-3 and J is TRBJ1-5; 9 positions match TRBD1. This CDR3 comprises 15 residues. Trimming took 6 bases from V and 7 from J; bases not matched to a gene: 10. Germline-derived CDR1 and CDR2 are MNHEY and SVGEGT. The CDR3 nucleotides read TGTGCCAGCAGCGGATTCGGACAGGGGAACCAGCCCCAGCATTTT. Amino acids: CASSGFGQGNQPQHF.

In this sample, this clonotype turned up many times. The J gene is TRBJ1-1, the V gene TRBV19; D not resolved. This CDR3 is 12 amino acids long. The V gene's germline CDR1 is LNHDA and CDR2 SQIVND (reference sequence). V was clipped by 5 bases and J by 8 bases, with 12 bases between them. The CDR3 sequence is CASSLAFKEAFF. The CDR3 DNA is TGTGCCAGTAGTCTCGCCTTCAAAGAAGCTTTCTTT.

This clonotype appeared many times. The chain joins TRBV9 to TRBJ2-5, with TRBD2 matching 11 bases. The CDR3 extends over 16 amino acids. Germline CDR1 and CDR2: SGDLS and YYNGEE. The trim removed 4 bases at V and 3 bases at J, leaving 8 bases unmatched. CDR3 loop: CASSFTLAGVEETQYF. The CDR3 region has the DNA TGTGCCAGCAGCTTTACACTAGCGGGGGTTGAAGAGACCCAGTACTTC.

In this sample, this clonotype is medium-sized. The J gene is TRBJ1-6, the V gene TRBV7-2, with D perhaps matching TRBD1 (5 bases). From germline, CDR1 is SGHTA and CDR2 FQGNSA. The CDR3 has 15 amino acids. V lost 4 bases and J lost 3, with 10 bases in between. CDR3 DNA sequence: TGTGCCAGCAGCTCCAAGACAGACTATAATTCACCCCTCCACTTT. It yields the protein CASSSKTDYNSPLHF.

This clonotype showed up many times. The chain has TRBV20-1 and TRBJ1-5; no clear D. Germline V gene data show CDR1 as DFQATT and CDR2 as SNEGSKA (reference sequence). Trimming cost V 3 bases and J 6 bases, with 12 bases left between them. The CDR3 is 13 residues long. CDR3: CSASKGISQPQHF. Written as DNA, the CDR3 is TGCAGTGCTAGTAAAGGCATTAGTCAGCCCCAGCATTTT.

This clonotype occurred many times. The rearrangement links TRBV12-3 or TRBV12-4 to TRBJ1-6, with 9 bases fitting TRBD1. This CDR3 comprises 18 residues. V dropped 5 bases and J dropped 5; count of bases not matched to a gene: 13. CDR3 in DNA: TGTGCCAGCAGTCTCGGGACAGGGAGAATTGGCCATAATTCACCCCTCCACTTT. Translating gives CASSLGTGRIGHNSPLHF.